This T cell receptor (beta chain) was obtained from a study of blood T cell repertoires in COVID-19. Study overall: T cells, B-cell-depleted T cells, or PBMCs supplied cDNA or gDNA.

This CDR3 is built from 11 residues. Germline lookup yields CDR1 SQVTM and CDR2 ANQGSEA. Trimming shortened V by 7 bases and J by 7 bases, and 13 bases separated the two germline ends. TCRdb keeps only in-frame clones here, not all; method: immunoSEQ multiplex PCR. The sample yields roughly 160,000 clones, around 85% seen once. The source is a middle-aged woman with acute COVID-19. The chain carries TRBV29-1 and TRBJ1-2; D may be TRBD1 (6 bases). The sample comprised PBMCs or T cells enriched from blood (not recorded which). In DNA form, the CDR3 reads TGCAGCGCAACAGGGTCCCTTGGCTACACCTTC. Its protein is CSATGSLGYTF. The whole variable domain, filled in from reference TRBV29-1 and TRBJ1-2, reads SAVISQKPSRDICQRGTSLTIQCQVDSQVTMMFWYRQQPGQSLTLIATANQGSEATYESGFVIDKFPISRPNLTFSTLTVSNMSPEDSSIYLCSATGSLGYTFGSGTRLTVV.